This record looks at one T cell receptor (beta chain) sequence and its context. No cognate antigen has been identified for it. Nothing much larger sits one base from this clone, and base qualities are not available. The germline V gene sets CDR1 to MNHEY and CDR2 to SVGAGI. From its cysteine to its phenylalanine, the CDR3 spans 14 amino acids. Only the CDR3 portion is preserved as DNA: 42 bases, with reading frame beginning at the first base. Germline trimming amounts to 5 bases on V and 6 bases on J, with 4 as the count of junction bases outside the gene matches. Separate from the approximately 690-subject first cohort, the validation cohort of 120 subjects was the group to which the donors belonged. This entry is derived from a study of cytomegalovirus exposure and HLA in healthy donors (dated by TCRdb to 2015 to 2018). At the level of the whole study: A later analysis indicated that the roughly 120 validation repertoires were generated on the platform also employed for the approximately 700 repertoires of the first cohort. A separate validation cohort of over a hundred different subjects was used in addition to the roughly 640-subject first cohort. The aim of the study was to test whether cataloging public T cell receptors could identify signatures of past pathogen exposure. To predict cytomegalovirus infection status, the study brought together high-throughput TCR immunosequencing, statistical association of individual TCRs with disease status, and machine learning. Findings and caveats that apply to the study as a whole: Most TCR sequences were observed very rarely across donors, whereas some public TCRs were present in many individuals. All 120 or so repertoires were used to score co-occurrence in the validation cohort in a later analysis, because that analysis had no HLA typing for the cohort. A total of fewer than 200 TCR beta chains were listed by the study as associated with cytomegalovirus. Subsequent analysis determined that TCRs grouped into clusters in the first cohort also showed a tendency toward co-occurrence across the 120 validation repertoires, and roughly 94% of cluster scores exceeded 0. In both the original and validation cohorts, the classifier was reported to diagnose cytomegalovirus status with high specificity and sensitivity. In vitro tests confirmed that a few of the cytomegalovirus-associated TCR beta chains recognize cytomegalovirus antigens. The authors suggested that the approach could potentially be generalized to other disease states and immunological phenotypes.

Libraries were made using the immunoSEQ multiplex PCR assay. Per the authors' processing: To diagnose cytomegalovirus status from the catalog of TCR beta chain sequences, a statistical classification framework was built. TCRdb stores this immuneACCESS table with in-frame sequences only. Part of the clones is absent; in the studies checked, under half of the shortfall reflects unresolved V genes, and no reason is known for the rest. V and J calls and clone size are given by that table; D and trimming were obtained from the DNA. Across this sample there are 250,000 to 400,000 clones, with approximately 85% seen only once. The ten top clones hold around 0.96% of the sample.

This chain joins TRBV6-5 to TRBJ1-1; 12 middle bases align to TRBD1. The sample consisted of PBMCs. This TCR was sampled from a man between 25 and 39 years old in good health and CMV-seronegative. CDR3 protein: CASSPGTGGPEAFF. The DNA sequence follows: TGTGCCAGCAGTCCCGGGACAGGGGGCCCTGAAGCTTTCTTT.